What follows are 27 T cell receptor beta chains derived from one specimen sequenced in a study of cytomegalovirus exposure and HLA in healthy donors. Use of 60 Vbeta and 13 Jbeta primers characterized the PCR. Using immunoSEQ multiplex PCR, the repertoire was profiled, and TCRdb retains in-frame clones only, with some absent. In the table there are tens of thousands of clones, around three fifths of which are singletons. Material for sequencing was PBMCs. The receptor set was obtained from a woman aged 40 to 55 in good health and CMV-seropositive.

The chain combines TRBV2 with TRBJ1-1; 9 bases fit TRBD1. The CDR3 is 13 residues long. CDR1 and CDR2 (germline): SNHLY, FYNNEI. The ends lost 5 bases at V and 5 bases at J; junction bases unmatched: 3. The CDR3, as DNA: TGTGCCAGCAGTAACGGACAGGGGACTGAAGCTTTCTTT. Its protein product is CASSNGQGTEAFF.

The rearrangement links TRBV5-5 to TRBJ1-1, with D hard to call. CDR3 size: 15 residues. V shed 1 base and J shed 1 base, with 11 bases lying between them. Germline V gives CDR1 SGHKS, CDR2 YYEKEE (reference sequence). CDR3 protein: CASSLHGVWNTEAFF. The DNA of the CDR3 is TGTGCCAGCAGCTTGCATGGAGTTTGGAACACTGAAGCTTTCTTT.

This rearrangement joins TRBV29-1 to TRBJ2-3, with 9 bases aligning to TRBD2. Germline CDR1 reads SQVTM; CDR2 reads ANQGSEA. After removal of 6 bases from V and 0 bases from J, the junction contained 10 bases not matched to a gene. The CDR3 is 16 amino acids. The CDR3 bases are TGCAGCGTCTGGGGACTAGCTTTCTTGAGCACAGATACGCAGTATTTT. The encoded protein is CSVWGLAFLSTDTQYF.

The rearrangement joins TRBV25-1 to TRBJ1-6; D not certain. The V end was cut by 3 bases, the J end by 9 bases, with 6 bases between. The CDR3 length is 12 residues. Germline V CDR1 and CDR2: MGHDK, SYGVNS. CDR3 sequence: CASSEFRSPLHF. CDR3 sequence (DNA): TGTGCCAGCAGTGAGTTTCGTTCACCCCTCCACTTT.

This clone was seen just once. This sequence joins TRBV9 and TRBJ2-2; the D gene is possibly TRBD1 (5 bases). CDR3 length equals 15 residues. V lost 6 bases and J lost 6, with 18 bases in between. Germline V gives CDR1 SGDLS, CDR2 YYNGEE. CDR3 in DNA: TGTGCCAGCACCCTAGGTGGCAGGGAAGCCGGGGAGCTGTTTTTT. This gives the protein CASTLGGREAGELFF.

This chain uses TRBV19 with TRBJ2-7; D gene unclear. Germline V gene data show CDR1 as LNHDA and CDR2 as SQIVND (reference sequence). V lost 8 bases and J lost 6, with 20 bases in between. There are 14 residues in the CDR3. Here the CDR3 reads CASSRLEGSAEQYF. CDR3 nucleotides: TGTGCCAGTTCCAGGTTAGAAGGCTCGGCCGAGCAGTACTTC. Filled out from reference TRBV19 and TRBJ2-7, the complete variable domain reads DGGITQSPKYLFRKEGQNVTLSCEQNLNHDAMYWYRQDPGQGLRLIYYSQIVNDFQKGDIAEGYSVSREKKESFPLTVTSAQKNPTAFYLCASSRLEGSAEQYFGPGTRLTVT.

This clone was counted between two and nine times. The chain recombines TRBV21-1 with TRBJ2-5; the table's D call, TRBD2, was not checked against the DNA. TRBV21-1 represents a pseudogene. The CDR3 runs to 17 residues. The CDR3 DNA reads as TGTGCCAGCAGCAAAGTAGGGTGCAGGCTAGCTCAAGAGACCCAGTACTTC. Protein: CASSKVGCRLAQETQYF.

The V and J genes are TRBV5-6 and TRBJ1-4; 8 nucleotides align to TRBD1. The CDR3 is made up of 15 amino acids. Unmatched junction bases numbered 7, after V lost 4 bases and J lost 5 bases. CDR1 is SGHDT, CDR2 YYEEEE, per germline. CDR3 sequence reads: CASSQKTGANEKLFF. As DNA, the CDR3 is TGTGCCAGCAGCCAAAAGACAGGGGCGAATGAAAAACTGTTTTTT. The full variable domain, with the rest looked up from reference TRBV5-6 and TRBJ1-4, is DAGVTQSPTHLIKTRGQQVTLRCSPKSGHDTVSWYQQALGQGPQFIFQYYEEEERQRGNFPDRFSGHQFPNYSSELNVNALLLGDSALYLCASSQKTGANEKLFFGSGTQLSVL.

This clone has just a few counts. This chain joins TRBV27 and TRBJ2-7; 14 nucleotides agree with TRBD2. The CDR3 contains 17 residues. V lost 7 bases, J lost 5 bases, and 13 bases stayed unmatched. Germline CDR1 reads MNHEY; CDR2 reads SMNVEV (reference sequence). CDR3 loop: CASTRGTSGSLAHEQYF. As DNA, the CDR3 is TGTGCCAGCACCCGGGGGACTAGCGGGAGTTTGGCCCACGAGCAGTACTTC.

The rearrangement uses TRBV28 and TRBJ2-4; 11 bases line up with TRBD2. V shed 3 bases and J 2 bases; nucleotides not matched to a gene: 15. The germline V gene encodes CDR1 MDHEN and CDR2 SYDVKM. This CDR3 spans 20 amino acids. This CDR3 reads CASSFIYSGRAVDPKNIQYF. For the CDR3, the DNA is TGTGCCAGCAGTTTTATCTATAGCGGGAGGGCCGTGGACCCCAAAAACATTCAGTACTTC.

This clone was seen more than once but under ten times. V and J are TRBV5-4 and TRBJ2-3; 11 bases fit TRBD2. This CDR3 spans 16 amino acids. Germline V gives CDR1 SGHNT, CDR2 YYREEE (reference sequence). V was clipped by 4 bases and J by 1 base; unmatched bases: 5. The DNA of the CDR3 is TGTGCCAGCAGCCCGATGACTAGCGGGGGCACAGATACGCAGTATTTT. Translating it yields CASSPMTSGGTDTQYF.

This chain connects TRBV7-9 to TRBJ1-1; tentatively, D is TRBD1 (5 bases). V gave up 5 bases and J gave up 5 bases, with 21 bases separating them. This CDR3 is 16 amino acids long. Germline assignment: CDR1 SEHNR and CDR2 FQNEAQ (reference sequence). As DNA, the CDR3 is TGTGCCAGCAGCGACGGACACCCAGCTTTGACGACTGAAGCTTTCTTT. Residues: CASSDGHPALTTEAFF.

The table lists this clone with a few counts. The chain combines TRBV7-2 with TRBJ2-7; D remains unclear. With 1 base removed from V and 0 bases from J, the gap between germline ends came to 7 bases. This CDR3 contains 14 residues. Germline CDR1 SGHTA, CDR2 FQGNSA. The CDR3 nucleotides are TGTGCCAGCAGCTTAGATCCAGTCTCCTACGAGCAGTACTTC. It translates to CASSLDPVSYEQYF.

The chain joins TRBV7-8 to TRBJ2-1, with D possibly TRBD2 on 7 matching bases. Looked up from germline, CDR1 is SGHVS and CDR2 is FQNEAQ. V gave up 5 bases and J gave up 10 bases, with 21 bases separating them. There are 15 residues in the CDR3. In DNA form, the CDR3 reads TGTGCCAGCAGCGGTTTCGGCGGGGGCACCGGGGAGCAGTTCTTC. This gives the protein CASSGFGGGTGEQFF.

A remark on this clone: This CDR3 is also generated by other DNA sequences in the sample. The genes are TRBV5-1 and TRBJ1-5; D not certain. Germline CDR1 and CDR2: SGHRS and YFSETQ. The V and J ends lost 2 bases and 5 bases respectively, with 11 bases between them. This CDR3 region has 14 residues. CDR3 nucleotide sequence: TGCGCCAGCAGCTTATTGGGTGCGGATCAGCCCCAGCATTTT. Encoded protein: CASSLLGADQPQHF.

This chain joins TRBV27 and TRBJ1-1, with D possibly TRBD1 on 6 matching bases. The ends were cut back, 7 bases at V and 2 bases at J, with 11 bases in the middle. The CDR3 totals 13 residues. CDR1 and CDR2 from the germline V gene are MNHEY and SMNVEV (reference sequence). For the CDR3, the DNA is TGTGCCAGCAAGGCAGGGGTTAACACTGAAGCTTTCTTT. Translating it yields CASKAGVNTEAFF.

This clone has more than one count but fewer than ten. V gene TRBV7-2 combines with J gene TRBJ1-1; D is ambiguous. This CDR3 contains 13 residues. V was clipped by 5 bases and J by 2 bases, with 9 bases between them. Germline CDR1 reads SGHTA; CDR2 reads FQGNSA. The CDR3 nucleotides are TGTGCCAGCAGCCTCAGGTCTAACACTGAAGCTTTCTTT. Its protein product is CASSLRSNTEAFF.

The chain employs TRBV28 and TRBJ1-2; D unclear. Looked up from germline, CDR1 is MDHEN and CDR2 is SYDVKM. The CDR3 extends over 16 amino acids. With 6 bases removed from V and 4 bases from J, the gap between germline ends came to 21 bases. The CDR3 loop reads CASSQGLAGSLYGYTF. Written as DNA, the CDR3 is TGTGCCAGCAGCCAAGGGCTAGCGGGAAGCCTCTATGGCTACACCTTC.

CDR3 DNA sequence: TGCGCCAGCAGCTTGGGCGGAGACGGGGAGCAGTACTTC. It translates to CASSLGGDGEQYF. The chain is built from TRBV5-1 and TRBJ2-7; no reliable D call. This CDR3 spans 13 amino acids. V lost 0 bases and J 7 bases, leaving 11 bases between the germline ends. CDR1 and CDR2 from the germline V gene are SGHRS and YFSETQ.

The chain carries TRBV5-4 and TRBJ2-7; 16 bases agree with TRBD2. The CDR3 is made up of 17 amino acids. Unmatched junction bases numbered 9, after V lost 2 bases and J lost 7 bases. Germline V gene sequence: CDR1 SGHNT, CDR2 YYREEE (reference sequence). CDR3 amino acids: CASSFAGLAGGPLEQYF. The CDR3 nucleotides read TGTGCCAGCAGCTTCGCGGGACTAGCGGGAGGGCCTCTAGAGCAGTACTTC.

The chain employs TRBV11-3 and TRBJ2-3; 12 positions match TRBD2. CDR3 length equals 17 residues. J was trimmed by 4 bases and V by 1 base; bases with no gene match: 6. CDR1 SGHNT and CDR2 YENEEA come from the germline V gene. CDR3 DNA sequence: TGTGCCAGCAGCTTAGGACTAGCGGGAGCAAAGGCAGATACGCAGTATTTT. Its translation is CASSLGLAGAKADTQYF.

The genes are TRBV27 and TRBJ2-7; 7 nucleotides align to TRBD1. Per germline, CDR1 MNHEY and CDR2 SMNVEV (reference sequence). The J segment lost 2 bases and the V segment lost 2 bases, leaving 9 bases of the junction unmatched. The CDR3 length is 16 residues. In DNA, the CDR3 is TGTGCCAGCAGTTTAATGGGGCAGGGGGTAACCTACGAGCAGTACTTC. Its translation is CASSLMGQGVTYEQYF.

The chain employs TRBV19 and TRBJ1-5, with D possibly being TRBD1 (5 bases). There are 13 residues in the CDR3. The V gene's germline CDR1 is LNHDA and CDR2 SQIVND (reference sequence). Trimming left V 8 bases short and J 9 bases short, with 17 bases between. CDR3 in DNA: TGTGCCAGTCTTGAGACAGTTGAAAGGCCCCAGCATTTT. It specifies CASLETVERPQHF.

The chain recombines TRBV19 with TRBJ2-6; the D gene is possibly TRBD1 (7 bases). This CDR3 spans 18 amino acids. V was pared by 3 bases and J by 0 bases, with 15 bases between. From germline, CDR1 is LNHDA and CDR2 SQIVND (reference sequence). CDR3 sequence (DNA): TGTGCCAGTAGTATCACAGGGGAAGCGGGCTCTGGGGCCAACGTCCTGACTTTC. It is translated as CASSITGEAGSGANVLTF.

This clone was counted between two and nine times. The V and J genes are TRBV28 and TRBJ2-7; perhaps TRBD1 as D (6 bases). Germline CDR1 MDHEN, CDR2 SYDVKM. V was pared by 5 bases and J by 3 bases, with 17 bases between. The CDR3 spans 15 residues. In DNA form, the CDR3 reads TGTGCCAGCAGTCTCATACCCGGGACAAGCTACGAGCAGTACTTC. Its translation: CASSLIPGTSYEQYF.

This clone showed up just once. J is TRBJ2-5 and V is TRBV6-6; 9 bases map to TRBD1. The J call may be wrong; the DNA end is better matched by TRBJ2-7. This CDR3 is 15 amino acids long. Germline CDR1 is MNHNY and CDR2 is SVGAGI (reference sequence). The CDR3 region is CASSSGQGMTYEQYF. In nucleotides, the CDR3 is TGTGCCAGCAGCTCCGGACAGGGGATGACCTACGAGCAGTACTTC.

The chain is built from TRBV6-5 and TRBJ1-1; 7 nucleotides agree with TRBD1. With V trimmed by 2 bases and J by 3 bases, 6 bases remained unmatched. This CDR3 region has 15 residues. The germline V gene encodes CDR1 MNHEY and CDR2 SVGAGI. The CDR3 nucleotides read TGTGCCAGCAGTTACAGGGGGCGGGCGTACACTGAAGCTTTCTTT. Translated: CASSYRGRAYTEAFF.